Following are 21 T cell receptor beta chains from one sample sequenced in a study of vaccination and CD4 T cells after COVID-19 (dated by TCRdb to between 2022 and 2023). The receptor library was made with PCR. Sequencing relied on an Illumina iSeq 100. DNA from cultured CD4+ T cells was subjected to TCR sequencing with the Oncomine TCR Beta short-read assay at the Johns Hopkins FTIC core. The public sequencing data were trimmed at Q25 with fastp and processed into clonotypes with MiXCR by TCRdb, which kept only in-frame beta chains. Every distinct CDR3 protein forms one entry, paired with its most common genes and DNA. The sample table shows about 20,000 distinct CDR3 sequences, and approximately 29% are seen once. 9.5% to 15% of the sample is taken by the ten largest. The treatment or condition label on this specimen signifies: roughly ten-day PBMC culture with coronavirus spike peptide pools or control peptides (ViraFEST assay).

The antigens for these receptors are not known. Sequenced material: cultured CD4+ T cells from blood. These receptors were obtained from a human donor with COVID-19.

V gene TRBV6-5 combines with J gene TRBJ1-2; 9 bases match TRBD1. Germline assignment: CDR1 MNHEY and CDR2 SVGAGI. This CDR3 region has 15 residues. V was clipped by 2 bases and J by 8 bases; unmatched bases: 9. The CDR3 here is CASSYPPGQGVGYTF. The CDR3 nucleotides read TGTGCCAGCAGTTACCCCCCGGGACAGGGAGTCGGCTACACCTTC.

This clonotype was detected a few times. The chain uses TRBV27 and TRBJ2-7; TRBD1 aligns across 10 bases. The CDR3 totals 16 residues. Germline V CDR1 and CDR2: MNHEY, SMNVEV (reference sequence). The V and J ends lost 5 bases and 2 bases, in that order; junction bases with no gene match: 9. The CDR3 DNA sequence: TGTGCCAGCAGTCTCCGGGGACAGGGGATAGCCTACGAGCAGTACTTC. This translates into CASSLRGQGIAYEQYF.

This clonotype was detected a few times. The V and J genes are TRBV19 and TRBJ1-2, with 8 bases identical to TRBD1. Germline CDR1 reads LNHDA; CDR2 reads SQIVND (reference sequence). The CDR3 sequence is 15 residues long. J gave up 3 bases and V 3 bases, and 6 bases lay outside the gene matches. CDR3 nucleotides: TGTGCCAGTAGTATTCTGACAGGGGATCACTATGGCTACACCTTC. This encodes CASSILTGDHYGYTF.

The genes are TRBV12-1 and TRBJ2-3; TRBD2 is the table's D call, not checked against the DNA. TRBV12-1 is a listed pseudogene. This CDR3 region has 14 residues. The CDR3 bases are TGTGCCAGCAGCTTTCCGGACTCCACAGATACGCAGTATTTT. This translates into CASSFPDSTDTQYF.

Concerning this clonotype: This CDR3 is missing its conserved last phenylalanine or tryptophan, likely due to a read error. The chain has TRBV10-3 and TRBJ2-2; the D gene is possibly TRBD2 (5 bases). CDR3 length: 13 amino acids. CDR1 ENHRY and CDR2 SYGVKD come from the germline V gene. Trimming removed 6 bases at V and 7 bases at J, with 12 bases between. The CDR3 bases are TGTGCCATCAGGGTCGAGGGTGGCGGGGAGCTGTTTTCT. It specifies CAIRVEGGGELFS.

The J gene is TRBJ1-5, the V gene TRBV20-1; D unresolved. Trimming left V 3 bases short and J 1 base short, with 16 bases between. CDR3 length: 16 amino acids. Germline V CDR1 and CDR2: DFQATT, SNEGSKA (reference sequence). This CDR3 reads CSASGLPTASNQPQHF. The CDR3 region has the DNA TGCAGTGCTAGCGGGCTGCCGACCGCGAGCAATCAGCCCCAGCATTTT.

The CDR3: CASSYSNLAGGNTDTQYF. Here the CDR3 DNA reads TGTGCCAGCAGTTACTCGAATCTAGCGGGGGGGAACACAGATACGCAGTATTTT. The gene calls are TRBV6-2 or TRBV6-3 and TRBJ2-3; 12 positions agree with TRBD2. J lost 2 bases, V lost 0 bases, and 6 bases had no gene match. Per germline, CDR1 MNHEY and CDR2 SVGEGT. The CDR3 has 18 amino acids.

The chain carries TRBV19 and TRBJ2-5; TRBD2 agrees at 7 bases. Germline-derived CDR1 and CDR2 are LNHDA and SQIVND (reference sequence). The ends lost 3 bases at V and 5 bases at J; junction bases unmatched: 9. This CDR3 is 15 amino acids long. The CDR3 protein is CASSIPISGGETQYF. For the CDR3, the DNA is TGTGCCAGTAGTATCCCAATTTCGGGGGGTGAGACCCAGTACTTC.

The chain links TRBV5-1 to TRBJ1-2; possible D gene TRBD1, 5 bases. V shed 0 bases and J shed 4 bases, with 22 bases lying between them. This CDR3 has 18 amino acids. Germline CDR1 is SGHRS and CDR2 is YFSETQ. The CDR3 loop is CASSLAWAGTTTAYGYTF. The CDR3 DNA follows: TGCGCCAGCAGCTTGGCCTGGGCAGGGACTACCACTGCCTATGGCTACACCTTC.

The count of this clonotype is one. The chain has TRBV7-2 and TRBJ2-2; 7 nucleotides align to TRBD1. This CDR3 spans 15 amino acids. Germline V gene data show CDR1 as SGHTA and CDR2 as FQGNSA. V lost 5 bases to trimming and J lost 6 bases; unmatched junction nucleotides: 9. This CDR3 reads CASSLSTTGAGELFF. The CDR3 nucleotides read TGTGCCAGCAGCCTTAGTACTACAGGGGCCGGGGAGCTGTTTTTT.

This clonotype showed up just a few times. The V gene is TRBV7-8, the J gene TRBJ2-2, with TRBD2 as a possible D gene (6 bases). Germline CDR1 reads SGHVS; CDR2 reads FQNEAQ. Trimming took off 5 bases at V and 1 base at J, with 11 bases between the two ends. The CDR3 is made up of 15 amino acids. The CDR3 is CASSLTSLNTGELFF. CDR3 bases: TGTGCCAGCAGCCTTACTAGCCTGAACACCGGGGAGCTGTTTTTT.

V gene TRBV5-8 combines with J gene TRBJ2-3; 11 nucleotides agree with TRBD2. There are 15 residues in the CDR3. V was clipped by 4 bases and J by 6 bases; unmatched bases: 7. Germline CDR1 is SGHTS and CDR2 is YDEGEE. The CDR3 region has the DNA TGTGCCAGCAGCAAAGTTAGCGGGGGGGCCGATACGCAGTATTTT. This encodes CASSKVSGGADTQYF.

This clonotype was seen only a few times. J is TRBJ2-1 and V is TRBV7-2; 9 bases are a match to TRBD2. Germline CDR1 reads SGHTA; CDR2 reads FQGNSA. The length of the CDR3 is 15 residues. The trim removed 5 bases at V and 6 bases at J, leaving 8 bases unmatched. The CDR3 nucleotides read TGTGCCAGCAGCCCCCCCGGGACTAGCTCCAATGAGCAGTTCTTC. Amino acids: CASSPPGTSSNEQFF.

CDR3 amino acids: CASRRSGIQNIQYF. CDR3 bases: TGTGCCAGCAGGCGTTCCGGGATTCAAAACATTCAGTACTTC. The rearrangement links TRBV6-1 to TRBJ2-4; a weak D match, TRBD2 (5 bases). Trimming stripped 6 bases from V and 5 bases from J, with 14 bases between. The CDR3 spans 14 residues. Germline CDR1 and CDR2: MNHNS and SASEGT.

This clonotype was detected only a few times. The chain couples TRBV2 to TRBJ1-6; D might be TRBD1 (5 bases). V was pared by 6 bases and J by 6 bases, with 15 bases between. Germline V gene data show CDR1 as SNHLY and CDR2 as FYNNEI. CDR3 length equals 15 residues. The CDR3 nucleotides are TGTGCCAGCAGGATTGGGACCATAGGTAATTCACCCCTCCACTTT. Translated: CASRIGTIGNSPLHF.

This clonotype was observed a few times. The chain has TRBV20-1 and TRBJ2-4; TRBD1 or TRBD2 may be the D gene (5 bases each). The CDR3 spans 13 residues. The germline V and J ends were trimmed by 3 bases and 2 bases, with 8 bases remaining between them. CDR1 and CDR2 (germline): DFQATT, SNEGSKA (reference sequence). CDR3 region: CSASGDPKNIQYF. The CDR3 nucleotides read TGCAGTGCTAGCGGGGACCCCAAAAACATTCAGTACTTC.

CDR3 residues: CSAGLNTGELFF. CDR3 nucleotide sequence: TGCAGTGCTGGACTGAACACCGGGGAGCTGTTTTTT. The chain couples TRBV20-1 to TRBJ2-2; tentatively, D is TRBD2 (5 bases). CDR1 is DFQATT and CDR2 is SNEGSKA in the germline V gene (reference sequence). The CDR3 consists of 12 residues. V lost 5 bases and J 1 base, leaving 5 bases between the germline ends.

Only one count was recorded for this clonotype. CDR3 amino acids: CASSQGQGTQYF. As DNA, the CDR3 is TGTGCCAGCAGCCAAGGGCAGGGTACGCAGTATTTT. This chain connects TRBV9 to TRBJ2-3; maybe TRBD1 (5 bases). This CDR3 contains 12 residues. V dropped 4 bases and J dropped 8 bases, with 11 bases sitting between them. Germline values: CDR1 SGDLS, CDR2 YYNGEE.

This chain uses TRBV20-1 with TRBJ2-7, with D unclear. This CDR3 has 14 amino acids. V was cut by 3 bases and J by 7 bases, with 19 bases left in between. Germline lookup yields CDR1 DFQATT and CDR2 SNEGSKA (reference sequence). Here the CDR3 reads CSARPFAALREQYF. The CDR3 DNA reads as TGCAGTGCTAGGCCCTTTGCAGCCCTCCGGGAGCAGTACTTC.

The chain uses TRBV7-9 and TRBJ2-7; 8 bases match TRBD1. J was trimmed by 4 bases and V by 6 bases; bases with no gene match: 8. Germline CDR1 SEHNR, CDR2 FQNEAQ (reference sequence). The CDR3 spans 14 residues. In DNA form, the CDR3 reads TGTGCCAGCAGTCGACAGGGGTCTGGTTACGAGCAGTACTTC. This encodes CASSRQGSGYEQYF.

The chain couples TRBV20-1 to TRBJ2-1, with no clear D. In germline, CDR1 is DFQATT, CDR2 SNEGSKA (reference sequence). Trimming took 6 bases from V and 5 from J, leaving 20 bases between them. This CDR3 contains 15 residues. CDR3 in amino acids: CSAQTYSSVHNEQFF. CDR3 sequence (DNA): TGCAGTGCCCAGACGTACAGCTCGGTCCACAATGAGCAGTTCTTC.